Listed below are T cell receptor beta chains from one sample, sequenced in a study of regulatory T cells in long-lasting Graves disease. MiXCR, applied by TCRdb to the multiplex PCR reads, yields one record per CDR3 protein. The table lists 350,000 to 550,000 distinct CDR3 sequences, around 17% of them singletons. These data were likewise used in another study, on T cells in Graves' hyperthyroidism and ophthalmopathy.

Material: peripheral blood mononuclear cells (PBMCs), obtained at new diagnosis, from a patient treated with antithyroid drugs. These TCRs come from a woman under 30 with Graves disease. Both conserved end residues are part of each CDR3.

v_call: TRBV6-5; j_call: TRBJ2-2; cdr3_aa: CASSYAATSGYNTGELFF
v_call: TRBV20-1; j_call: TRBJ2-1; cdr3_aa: CSATLSGRLDEQFF
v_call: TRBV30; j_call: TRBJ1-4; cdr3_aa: CAWNFGTDNEKLFF
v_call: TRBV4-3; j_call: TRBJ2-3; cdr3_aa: CASSQEPGGGTDTQYF
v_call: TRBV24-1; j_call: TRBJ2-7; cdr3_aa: CATSDNRGQYF
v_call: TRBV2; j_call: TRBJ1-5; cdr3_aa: CASTTGNGPQHF
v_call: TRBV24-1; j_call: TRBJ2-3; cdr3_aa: CATSDRGLAGAFTHPNTQYF
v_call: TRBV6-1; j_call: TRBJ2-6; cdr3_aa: CASTLTRGANVLTF
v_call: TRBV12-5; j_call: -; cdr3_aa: CASAGAEGETQYF
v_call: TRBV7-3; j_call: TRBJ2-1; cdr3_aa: CASSLKPTGAEQFF
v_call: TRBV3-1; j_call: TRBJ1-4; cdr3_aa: CASSQISRAPNEKLFF
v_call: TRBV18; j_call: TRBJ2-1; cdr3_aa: CASSPGAGTGTRNEQFF
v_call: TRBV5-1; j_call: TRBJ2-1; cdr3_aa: CASSPLRTSPNEQFF
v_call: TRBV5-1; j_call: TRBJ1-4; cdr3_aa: CASSFGGVNEKLFF
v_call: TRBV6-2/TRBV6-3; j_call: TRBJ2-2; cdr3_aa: CAAGVGTGELFF
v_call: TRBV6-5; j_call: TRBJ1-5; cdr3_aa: CASSYSGWGDQPQHF
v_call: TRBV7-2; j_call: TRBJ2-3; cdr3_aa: CASGPRPGDTQYF
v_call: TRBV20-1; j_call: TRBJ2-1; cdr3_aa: CSARDEAGPYNEQFF
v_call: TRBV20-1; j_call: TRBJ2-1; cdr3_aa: CSVGTPIYNEQFF
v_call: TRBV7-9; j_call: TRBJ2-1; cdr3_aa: CASSLTDWELF
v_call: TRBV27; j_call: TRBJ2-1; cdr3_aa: CASSFSAGAPYNEQFF
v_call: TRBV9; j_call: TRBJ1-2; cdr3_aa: CASSATGVGYTF
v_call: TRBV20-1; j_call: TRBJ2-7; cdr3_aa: CSARDSWSSYEQYF
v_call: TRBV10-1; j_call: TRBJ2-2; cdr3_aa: CASGDNTGELFF
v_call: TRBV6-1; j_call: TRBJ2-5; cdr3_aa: CASSLLSGSQETQYF
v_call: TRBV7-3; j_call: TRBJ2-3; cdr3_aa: CASSQQPDTQYF
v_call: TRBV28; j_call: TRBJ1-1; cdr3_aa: CASSLIVTVAFF
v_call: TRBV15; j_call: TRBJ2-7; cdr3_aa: CATSKRDSSYEQYF
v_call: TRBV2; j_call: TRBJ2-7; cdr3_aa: CASSDSSMGTGYEQYF
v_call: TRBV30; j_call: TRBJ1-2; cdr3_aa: CAWDRDAGYTF